This TCR beta chain was documented in a study of CD8 T cells in ankylosing spondylitis (dated by TCRdb to 2016 to 2017). About the investigation overall: T cell receptor beta repertoires were profiled in healthy donors and ankylosing spondylitis patients so that disease-linked TCR variants could be found. In total, the full study cohort was made up of roughly 100 healthy donors and roughly 27 ankylosing spondylitis patients. Peripheral blood was sampled, and synovial fluid was additionally collected from ankylosing spondylitis patients. Broad study findings and their caveats: In peripheral blood, the disease-linked clones were found at relatively low frequencies and had a CD8+ phenotype. The disease-linked clones were reported as significantly enriched in matched synovial fluid samples from ankylosing spondylitis patients. Blood from ankylosing spondylitis patients appeared to be characterized by a TCR beta motif composed of roughly 8 highly homologous amino acid variants. Some motif variants had previously been reported in the synovial fluid and blood of reactive arthritis patients, which suggests shared mechanisms of disease initiation.

A word on this clonotype: Its antigen target is currently unknown. The sample holds no much larger clone one base away, and base qualities are not on file.

The sequencing machine was an Illumina HiSeq 2500. Quantitative 5'-RACE with molecular barcodes was used to prepare TCR beta libraries. The paper's data handling went like this. Disease-linked TCR variants were identified with a new computational method built on a probabilistic model of VDJ rearrangement. TCRdb passed the public sequencing reads through fastp at Q25 and MiXCR, retaining productive beta sequences. Rows matching on CDR3 protein sequence are summarized as one entry with the most common DNA and genes. Clone size and V and J calls follow TCRdb, not the original study. In all, the sample holds some 350,000 distinct CDR3 sequences, and 14% to 15% of those were seen once. About 1% of the sample lies in the top ten. V was cut back by 6 bases and J by 8 bases, leaving a gap of 8 bases between them. The CDR3 starts with the cysteine, ends with the phenylalanine, and has 12 residues. The retained sequence is limited to the CDR3, 36 bases, with the frame set at the first base. The germline V gene (reference sequence) sets CDR1 to SEHNR and CDR2 to FQNEAQ.

This receptor chain uses TRBV7-9 and TRBJ1-6, with TRBD1 tentatively as D gene (5 bases match). The receptor's source is a male donor with ankylosing spondylitis or in good health (not recorded which). The specimen sequenced was blood, either unsorted or a sorted T cell fraction (not recorded which). The sequence in DNA is TGTGCCAGCAGTTCAGGGTATTCACCCCTCCACTTT. It translates to CASSSGYSPLHF.